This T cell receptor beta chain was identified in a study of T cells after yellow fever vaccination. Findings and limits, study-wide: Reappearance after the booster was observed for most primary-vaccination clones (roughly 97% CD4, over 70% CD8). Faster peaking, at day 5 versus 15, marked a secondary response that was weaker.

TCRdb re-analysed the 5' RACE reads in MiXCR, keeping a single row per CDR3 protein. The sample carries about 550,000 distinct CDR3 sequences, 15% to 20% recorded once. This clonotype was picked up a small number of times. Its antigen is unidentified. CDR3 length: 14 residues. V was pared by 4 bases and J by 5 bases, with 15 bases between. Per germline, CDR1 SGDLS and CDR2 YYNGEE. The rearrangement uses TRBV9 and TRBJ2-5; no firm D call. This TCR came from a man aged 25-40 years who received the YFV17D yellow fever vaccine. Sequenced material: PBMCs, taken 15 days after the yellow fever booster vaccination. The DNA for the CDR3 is TGTGCCAGCAGCCCCGACCCGGATCGGGAGACCCAGTACTTC. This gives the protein CASSPDPDRETQYF. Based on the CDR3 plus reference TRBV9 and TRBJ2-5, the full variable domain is DSGVTQTPKHLITATGQRVTLRCSPRSGDLSVYWYQQSLDQGLQFLIQYYNGEERAKGNILERFSAQQFPDLHSELNLSSLELGDSALYFCASSPDPDRETQYFGPGTRLLVL.